The sequence of this TCR beta chain was determined in a study of shared clonotypes between healthy human individuals. Study-wide results and caveats: Estimated richness values were generally larger in naive subsets than in memory subsets. Despite large depth, sorted-subset datasets appeared incompletely sequenced.

Remarks on this clone: Its antigen is unknown.

CD8 cells classed as naive were CD45RO-negative and positively selected for CCR7, excluding terminally differentiated effector memory CD45RA+ cells. All of the donors resided in Nashville, Tennessee, and each was a Caucasian adult. The assay was run at deep level. TCRdb keeps only in-frame clones here, not all; method: immunoSEQ multiplex PCR. Altogether about 2,200,000 clones are present, roughly 91% being singletons, with the ten largest covering more than 1.5%. The length of the CDR3 is 15 residues. The V and J ends lost 5 bases and 2 bases respectively, with 14 bases between them. The germline V gene encodes CDR1 MNHEY and CDR2 SMNVEV (reference sequence).

The material sequenced was naive CD8+ T cells from PBMCs. This clonotype was obtained from a man aged 18-30 years in good health. Some clones in this sample may be carry-over from other donors' samples. The rearrangement joins TRBV27 to TRBJ2-3; TRBD1 might be the D (6 bases). DNA of the CDR3: TGTGCCAGCAGTAAGGGGGTCAGCCCCACAGATACGCAGTATTTT. Translated, it gives CASSKGVSPTDTQYF.